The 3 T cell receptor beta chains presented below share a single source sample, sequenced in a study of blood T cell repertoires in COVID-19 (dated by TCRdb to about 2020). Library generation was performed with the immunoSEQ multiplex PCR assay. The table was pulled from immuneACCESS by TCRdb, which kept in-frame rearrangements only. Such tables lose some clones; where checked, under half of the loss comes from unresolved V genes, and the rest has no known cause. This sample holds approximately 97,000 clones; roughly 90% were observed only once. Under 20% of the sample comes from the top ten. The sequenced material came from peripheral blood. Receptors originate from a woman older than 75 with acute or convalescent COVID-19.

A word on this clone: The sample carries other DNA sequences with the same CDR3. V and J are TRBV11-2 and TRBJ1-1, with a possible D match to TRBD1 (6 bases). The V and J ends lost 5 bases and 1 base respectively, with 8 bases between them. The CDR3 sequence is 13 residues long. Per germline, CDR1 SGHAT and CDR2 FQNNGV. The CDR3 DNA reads TGTGCCAGCAGCCTGACAGGGAACACTGAAGCTTTCTTT. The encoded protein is CASSLTGNTEAFF.

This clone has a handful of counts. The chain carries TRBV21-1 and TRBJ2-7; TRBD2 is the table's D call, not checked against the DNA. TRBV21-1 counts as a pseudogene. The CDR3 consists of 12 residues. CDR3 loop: CASPNLSYEQYF. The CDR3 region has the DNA TGTGCCAGCCCTAACTTATCGTACGAGCAGTACTTC.

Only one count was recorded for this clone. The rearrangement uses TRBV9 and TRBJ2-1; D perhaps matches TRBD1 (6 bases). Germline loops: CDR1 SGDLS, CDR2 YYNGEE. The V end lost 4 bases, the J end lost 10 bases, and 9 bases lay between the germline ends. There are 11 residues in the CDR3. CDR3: CASSTGTEQFF. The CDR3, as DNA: TGTGCCAGCAGCACCGGGACAGAGCAGTTCTTC. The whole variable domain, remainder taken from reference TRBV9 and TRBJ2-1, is DSGVTQTPKHLITATGQRVTLRCSPRSGDLSVYWYQQSLDQGLQFLIQYYNGEERAKGNILERFSAQQFPDLHSELNLSSLELGDSALYFCASSTGTEQFFGPGTRLTVL.